A single T cell receptor beta chain is shown here with its context. Its antigen remains undetermined. No base quality values were provided; no much bigger clone lies one nucleotide off. These data are taken from a study of blood T cell repertoires in COVID-19 (TCRdb year 2020). Regarding the research as a whole: Samples from collaborators originated in the United States, Italy and Spain and spanned both the acute and convalescent phases of COVID-19. A de-identified subject ID, COVID-19 status, age in years and sex were almost always included in the sample metadata. The material from the prospective study consisted of cDNA or gDNA derived from T cells, B-cell-depleted T cells, or PBMCs. The repertoires were made available in a free public database intended to serve as a resource for research on the immune response to SARS-CoV-2. The samples were drawn from two sources: the first 160 participants of the ongoing ImmuneRACE study, and some 1,300 subjects contributed by 6 global collaborators. Subjects who had been exposed to COVID-19, were actively infected with it, or had recovered from it provided the deeply sampled blood TCRbeta repertoires that made up the dataset. Where available, HLA class I and class II types were obtained from metadata supplied by the sample provider rather than from assay-based typing.

TCRbeta CDR3 regions were amplified from genomic DNA by means of the immunoSEQ Assay, a bias-controlled multiplex PCR. The original methods were these. Nucleated cell counts per sample were estimated from amplification of reference gene primers within the assay. To quantify the absolute abundance of each unique TCRbeta CDR3 rearrangement, sequence reads were collapsed and filtered. For each sample, productive Simpson clonality was calculated by taking the square root of Simpson's diversity index across productive rearrangements. This is the immuneACCESS table as TCRdb keeps it, with only in-frame sequences that have V and J called. A part of the clones is gone; compared with another copy, unresolved V genes explain less than half, and the rest is unexplained. That table gives V, J and clone size, and the DNA gave D and trimming. This sample lists hundreds of thousands of clones; roughly nine tenths were detected once. The ten largest clones take up 0.95% to 1.2% of the sample.

V is cut by 8 bases and J by 0 bases, and the space between the germline ends is 16 bases. The germline V gene supplies CDR1 SQVTM and CDR2 ANQGSEA. The CDR3, from cysteine to phenylalanine, totals 14 residues. The CDR3 DNA has 42 bases and is translated from base 1. Results and caveats for the whole study, not just this receptor: The amount of clinical and demographic metadata varied by source and participant and was provided uncurated.

Enrolling through a virtual design, the prospective study's participants ranged in age from roughly 18 to 95 years and lived across more than 20 United States geographic areas. To assign participants to cohorts, the prospective study relied on clinical history that participants themselves reported in a screening survey and a study questionnaire. ImmuneRACE Cohort 3 recovered participants were defined by two consecutive negative NP/OP PCR tests, healthcare professional clearance, or symptom resolution. Each participant in the prospective study had whole blood, serum and a nasopharyngeal or oropharyngeal swab collected by mobile phlebotomists. Prospective study participants could optionally give additional blood draws and questionnaires over an approximately two-month period. Before DNA extraction, blood samples from the prospective study were shipped at room temperature or frozen.

The receptor comes from a man aged 25 to 45 who had recovered from COVID-19. The sample comprised PBMCs or T cells enriched from blood (not recorded which). The chain links TRBV29-1 with TRBJ1-1, and perhaps TRBD1 as D gene, on 5 matching bases. For the CDR3, the sequence is CSLRRGELNTEAFF. The nucleotides read TGCAGCCTAAGGAGGGGCGAGTTGAACACTGAAGCTTTCTTT.